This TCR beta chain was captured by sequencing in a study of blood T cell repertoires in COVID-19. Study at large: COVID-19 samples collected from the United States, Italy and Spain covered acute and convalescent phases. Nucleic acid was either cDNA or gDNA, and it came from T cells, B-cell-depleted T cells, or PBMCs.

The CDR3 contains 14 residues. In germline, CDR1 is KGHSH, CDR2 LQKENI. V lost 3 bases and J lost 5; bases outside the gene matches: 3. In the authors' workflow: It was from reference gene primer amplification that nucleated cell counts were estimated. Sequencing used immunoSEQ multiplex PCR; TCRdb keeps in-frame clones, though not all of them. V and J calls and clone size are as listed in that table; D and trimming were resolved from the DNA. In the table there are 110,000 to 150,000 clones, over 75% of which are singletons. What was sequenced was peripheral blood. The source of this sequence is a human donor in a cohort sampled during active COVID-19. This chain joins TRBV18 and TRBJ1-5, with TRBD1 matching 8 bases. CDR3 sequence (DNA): TGTGCCAGCTCACCCGACAGGGGAGATCAGCCCCAGCATTTT. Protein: CASSPDRGDQPQHF.